The 7 T cell receptor beta chains listed next were all sequenced from one sample in a study of OX40 agonist ivuxolimab in advanced cancers. Repertoires were generated with immunoSEQ multiplex PCR, while TCRdb's copy carries only in-frame clones and drops some. The sample lists 94,000 or so clones; 84% were seen once. The input for sequencing was CD4+ or CD8+ T cells sorted from blood, taken in a trial of the OX40 agonist ivuxolimab. The receptors here all came from an adult with an advanced solid tumor such as melanoma, head and neck, liver or kidney cancer.

The DNA for the CDR3 is TGTGCCAGCAGCGCACCCGGACAGGGGGCATCGTACGAGCAGTACTTC. It specifies CASSAPGQGASYEQYF. The chain uses TRBV5-4 and TRBJ2-7; 11 nucleotides align to TRBD1. J lost 4 bases, V lost 4 bases, and 10 bases had no gene match. This CDR3 region has 16 residues. The germline V gene has CDR1 SGHNT and CDR2 YYREEE (reference sequence).

This chain connects TRBV13 to TRBJ2-3; 14 positions agree with TRBD2. J was trimmed by 3 bases and V by 4 bases; bases with no gene match: 3. Germline V lookup: CDR1 PRHDT, CDR2 FYEKMQ (reference sequence). The CDR3 has 16 residues. The CDR3 nucleotides are TGTGCCAGCAGCTCCAGACTAGCGGGGGGGACAGATACGCAGTATTTT. As protein: CASSSRLAGGTDTQYF.

V is TRBV5-6 and J is TRBJ1-6; D is undetermined. The V gene's germline CDR1 is SGHDT and CDR2 YYEEEE. The CDR3 is made up of 18 amino acids. The ends were cut back, 1 base at V and 7 bases at J, with 21 bases in the middle. The CDR3 nucleotides read TGTGCCAGCAGCTTGTTCCAGGTGGTTCAACGGAGGAATTCACCCCTCCACTTT. This codes for CASSLFQVVQRRNSPLHF.

The CDR3 spells CASSLAGGANDEQFF. DNA for the CDR3: TGCGCCAGCAGCTTGGCCGGGGGGGCCAACGATGAGCAGTTCTTC. V and J are TRBV5-1 and TRBJ2-1; 8 bases fit TRBD2. The J segment lost 8 bases and the V segment lost 0 bases, leaving 7 bases of the junction unmatched. CDR1 and CDR2 from the germline V gene are SGHRS and YFSETQ. There are 15 residues in the CDR3.

V is TRBV15 and J is TRBJ1-5; 9 nucleotides match TRBD1. Unmatched junction bases numbered 2, after V lost 0 bases and J lost 5 bases. Germline-derived CDR1 and CDR2 are LNHNV and YYDKDF (reference sequence). This CDR3 is built from 15 residues. For the CDR3, the DNA is TGTGCCACCAGCAGAGACGGGACAGGGCATCAGCCCCAGCATTTT. Its protein product is CATSRDGTGHQPQHF.

The chain is built from TRBV18 and TRBJ2-7; possible D gene TRBD2, 6 bases. The V gene's germline CDR1 is KGHSH and CDR2 LQKENI. The CDR3 is 15 residues long. Deletions cut 4 bases from V and 4 bases from J, with 17 bases between. CDR3 residues: CASSQTSTEGYEQYF. The CDR3 DNA reads TGTGCCAGCTCACAGACTAGTACAGAGGGATACGAGCAGTACTTC.

The V and J genes are TRBV9 and TRBJ2-3; D is uncertain. Trimming pared 0 bases from V and 0 bases from J, leaving 11 bases between. The CDR3 covers 16 residues. CDR1 is SGDLS, CDR2 YYNGEE, per germline. CDR3 region: CASSVGGVGSTDTQYF. The CDR3 nucleotides read TGTGCCAGCAGCGTAGGAGGAGTAGGGAGCACAGATACGCAGTATTTT. The whole variable domain, filled in from reference TRBV9 and TRBJ2-3, reads DSGVTQTPKHLITATGQRVTLRCSPRSGDLSVYWYQQSLDQGLQFLIQYYNGEERAKGNILERFSAQQFPDLHSELNLSSLELGDSALYFCASSVGGVGSTDTQYFGPGTRLTVL.